The text below deals with one T cell receptor (beta chain). Its specific antigen is unknown. No base quality information exists; no much larger clone differs at one position. The data are from a study of identical twins (dated by TCRdb to about 2016). The study in broad terms: To test whether fetal clonotypes persist, the study used deep sequencing on TCR alpha and beta repertoires from monozygotic twins, unrelated adults of various ages, and cord blood. To rule out contamination, the twin experiments were replicated at different times with different library preparation protocols.

Library preparation employed 5' RACE. Sequencing instrument: Illumina HiSeq 2000. Template switching added a universal primer binding site, and the final cDNA carried a unique molecular identifier that allowed TCR cDNA molecules to be counted accurately. Specific primers in the conserved constant-segment region were used to synthesize first-strand cDNA for TCR alpha and beta chains. To control for contamination, every cDNA library carried two barcodes: a SMART-Mk sample barcode plus Illumina barcodes. TruSeq adapter sequences and Illumina sample barcodes were added in two successive PCR steps. Sequencing of the TCR alpha and beta cDNA libraries was done on the Illumina HiSeq platform using custom primers. The study's processing was this. MiGEC was used to process raw reads and extract unique molecular identifiers, and MiXCR was used to find CDR3 positions. For each individual, recombination models were inferred using an EM algorithm with the repgenHMM and IGoR tools. Shared clonotype analysis was performed with the tcR package in R, normalizing sharing by the product of cloneset sizes. Out-of-frame nonproductive sequences were analyzed to study raw recombination free of thymic and clonal selection effects. TCRdb reanalyzed the raw reads on its own, using fastp at Q25 for trimming and MiXCR for clone calling, and kept in-frame beta chains. Merged by CDR3 protein, the rows form single entries marked with the most common genes and DNA. The V and J calls were determined by TCRdb, not by the authors. The sample data list fewer than 250,000 distinct CDR3 sequences, and under 10% of these were observed just once. Of the sample, about 1.9% falls within the top ten clones.

General findings and caveats noted by the study authors: A weaker excess of twin sharing was found in beta out-of-frame sequences because the signal-to-noise ratio was lowered by fewer shared sequences. Out-of-frame TCR alpha sharing in monozygotic twins was systematically underestimated by recombination models, whereas sharing between unrelated individuals was in agreement with the recombination models. Abundant cord blood beta clonotypes had fewer insertions, young adult naive repertoires showed a similar but weaker trend, and memory repertoires showed no such trend. Zero-insertion analyses could be partly confounded by invariant T cells such as MAIT and iNKT, though diverse VJ usage argued against such confounding for most clonotypes. Because the same donors could not be followed over many years, conclusions were based on cross-sectional statistical analysis. Compared with coincidental sharing between unrelated individuals, out-of-frame TCR alpha sequences shared between twins showed an excess of sequences with low generation probability.

All donors were healthy Caucasians. Three pairs of female monozygotic twins, all aged 18 to 29 years, made up the twin cohort. Miltenyi CD45RO+ enrichment and human naive T-cell isolation kits were used to isolate memory (CD45RO+) and naive T cells from PBMC. The germline V gene specifies SGHTA as CDR1 and FQGNSA as CDR2. V is reduced by 6 bases and J by 3 bases, leaving a spacing of 18 bases between them. The CDR3 goes from the cysteine to the phenylalanine over 15 residues. The retained sequence is limited to the CDR3, 45 bases, with the frame set at the first base. The same specimen was also included in a second study, on yellow fever vaccine responses in identical twins. Looking at the second paper: The T cell response to vaccination in identical twins was reported by the authors to appear partly convergent and partly personalized. In the study, vaccine-responding T cell clones were precisely tracked in identical twins.

The receptor comes from a woman aged 18-30 years in good health. The rearrangement joined TRBV7-2 to TRBJ2-7; a weak D assignment points to TRBD1 (6 bases agree). Sequencing was performed on memory (CD45RO+) T cells sorted from blood. The cell subset or site label on this specimen signifies: CD45RO+ enriched T cells. The bases read TGTGCCAGCAGACCCGACAGGACCACACTCTACGAGCAGTACTTC. Translated, it reads CASRPDRTTLYEQYF.